This is a list of T cell receptor beta chains from one sample in a study of blood T cell repertoires in COVID-19. The table came from immunoSEQ multiplex PCR; TCRdb's copy has only in-frame clones and leaves some out. The sample carries more than 120,000 clones, about 88% recorded once. Sequenced: peripheral blood. All receptors come from a human donor with acute or convalescent COVID-19. The donor label of this sample is uncertain. The CDR3 runs from the conserved cysteine through the conserved F or W.

>TRBV5-1
CASSQGLAGEETQYF
>TRBV5-1
CASSSTGVHNSPLHF
>TRBV28
CATSDPGQNNEQFF
>TRBV28
CASNPLSGGTGQNGETQYF
>TRBV6-1
CASSDGRGNTEAFF
>TRBV7-9
CASSGQDSPLHF
>TRBV18
CASSPTGQGRTYEQYF
>TRBV5-1
CASERGPGDGELFF
>TRBV19
CASSIGWAGASNQPQHF
>TRBV18
CASSQQGSNSPLHF
>TRBV5-1
CASSLGQGASYEQYF
>TRBV5-4
CASSKPSRQGKGYTF
>TRBV5-1
CASSPGGANSPLHF
>TRBV7-8
CASSRRQGAFPSSGANVLTF
>TRBV27
CASSLQGYGFNEQFF
>TRBV29-1
CSVIRTGWDYGYTF
>TRBV5-1
CASLPGGLAGSTDTQYF
>TRBV1
CTSSPKRGSTDTQYF
>TRBV7-2
CASSLNRVGGYTF
>TRBV12-3/TRBV12-4
CASSSQMYGYTF
>TRBV13
CASSFGQGRNQPQHF
>TRBV6-2/TRBV6-3
CASSSTGNTEAFF
>TRBV5-1
CASSLGQGTEKLFF
>TRBV7-2
CASSRTAGVGTEAFF
>TRBV2
CASSEGLSTDTQYF
>TRBV18
CASSPQVGPSIQPQHF
>TRBV6-5
CAGRQSTEAFF
>TRBV28
CASSLGASGNTIYF
>TRBV7-2
CASSFEQGAREKLFF
>TRBV6-6
CASSYPGGFGSPLHF
>TRBV7-2
CASSFYLGQAANYGYTF
>TRBV6-6
CASRGTGGDGNTIYF
>TRBV11-2
CASSSNLQGSVSGANVLTF
>TRBV4-1
CASSPSPGLTIGGYTF
>TRBV3-1/TRBV3-2
CASSQDHLAGGLGELFF